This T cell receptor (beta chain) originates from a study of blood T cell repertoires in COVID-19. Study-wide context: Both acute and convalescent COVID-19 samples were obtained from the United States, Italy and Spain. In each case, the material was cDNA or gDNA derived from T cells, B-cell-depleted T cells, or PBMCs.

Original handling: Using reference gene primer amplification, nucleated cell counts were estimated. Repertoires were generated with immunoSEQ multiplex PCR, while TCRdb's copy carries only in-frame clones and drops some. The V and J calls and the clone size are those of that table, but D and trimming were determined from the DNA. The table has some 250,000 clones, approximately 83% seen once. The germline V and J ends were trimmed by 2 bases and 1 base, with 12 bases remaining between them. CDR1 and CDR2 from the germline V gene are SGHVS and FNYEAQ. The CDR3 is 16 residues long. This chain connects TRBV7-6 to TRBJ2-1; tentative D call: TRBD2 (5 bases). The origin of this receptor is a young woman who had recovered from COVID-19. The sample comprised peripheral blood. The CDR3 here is CASSLSGGLSYNEQFF. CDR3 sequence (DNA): TGTGCCAGCAGCTTATCAGGAGGTTTATCCTACAATGAGCAGTTCTTC.